The rows below give T cell receptor beta chains drawn from one sample of a study of graft-versus-host responses after intestinal transplantation. Sequenced by immunoSEQ multiplex PCR; TCRdb stores in-frame clones only, minus some. The repertoire consists of around 35,000 clones, with about nine tenths occurring once and the leading ten covering more than 15%. This material consisted of ileum tissue, taken 200 to 210 days after intestinal transplant. The source is a human patient who received an intestinal transplant, so some T cells may come from the graft donor. The CDR3 runs from the conserved cysteine through the conserved F or W. A D gene is named only where the DNA matches it firmly.

v_gene: TRBV4-1
d_gene: NA
CDR3aa: CASSQESRTFYRVPGETQYF

v_gene: TRBV6-5
d_gene: NA
CDR3aa: CASSYSQGNYGYTF

v_gene: TRBV27
d_gene: TRBD2
CDR3aa: CASSLWGGESYNEQFF

v_gene: TRBV28
d_gene: NA
CDR3aa: CASSLPRTIQETQYF

v_gene: TRBV29-1
d_gene: TRBD2
CDR3aa: CSVSGTSGSEGYEQYF

v_gene: TRBV5-1
d_gene: NA
CDR3aa: CASSLAGRGGAGANVLTF

v_gene: TRBV10-3
d_gene: NA
CDR3aa: CAISEGQGGTGELFF

v_gene: TRBV6-1
d_gene: NA
CDR3aa: CATIEVHTGAEAFF

v_gene: TRBV7-9
d_gene: NA
CDR3aa: CASSLVVREQFF

v_gene: TRBV2
d_gene: NA
CDR3aa: CASRRGGATYEQYF

v_gene: TRBV5-1
d_gene: NA
CDR3aa: CASSLVGSDEKLFF

v_gene: TRBV5-6
d_gene: NA
CDR3aa: CASSPGWGPTDTQYF

v_gene: TRBV5-6
d_gene: TRBD2
CDR3aa: CASSLGLAGWNEQFF

v_gene: TRBV5-1
d_gene: NA
CDR3aa: CASSPKDGSSYNEQFF

v_gene: TRBV4-1
d_gene: NA
CDR3aa: CASSQDGSVGETQYF

v_gene: TRBV11-2
d_gene: NA
CDR3aa: CASSSGTLTGELFF

v_gene: TRBV28
d_gene: NA
CDR3aa: CASSPPEGEETQYF

v_gene: TRBV19
d_gene: NA
CDR3aa: CASSITDLGQPQHF

v_gene: TRBV28
d_gene: TRBD2
CDR3aa: CASSPPGGRGKNIQYF

v_gene: TRBV5-4
d_gene: TRBD2
CDR3aa: CASRPTSGGLYNEQFF

v_gene: TRBV19
d_gene: NA
CDR3aa: CASSSRGFSYNEQFF

v_gene: TRBV19
d_gene: NA
CDR3aa: CASSISSANHNEQFF

v_gene: TRBV6-1
d_gene: NA
CDR3aa: CASSEMRGFDYEQYF

v_gene: TRBV27
d_gene: NA
CDR3aa: CASRYSGANVLTF

v_gene: TRBV27
d_gene: NA
CDR3aa: CASRWDPSSYEQYF

v_gene: TRBV7-9
d_gene: TRBD2
CDR3aa: CASSPTWPSGSTGELFF

v_gene: TRBV18
d_gene: TRBD1
CDR3aa: CASFGTGPTSGFSGANVLTF

v_gene: TRBV6-1
d_gene: TRBD2
CDR3aa: CASKSTSGPYEQYF

v_gene: TRBV7-9
d_gene: NA
CDR3aa: CASSLARELRTNYGYTF

v_gene: TRBV5-8
d_gene: TRBD1
CDR3aa: CASSWTGGRKTQYF

v_gene: TRBV5-1
d_gene: NA
CDR3aa: CASSLGLGRGEETQYF

v_gene: TRBV2
d_gene: NA
CDR3aa: CASTERDTFYNEQFF

v_gene: TRBV7-9
d_gene: TRBD2
CDR3aa: CASSPSGTRSGELFF

v_gene: TRBV4-1
d_gene: NA
CDR3aa: CASSQDRVYYGYTF

v_gene: TRBV7-9
d_gene: NA
CDR3aa: CASSFLQGVDYEQYF

v_gene: TRBV5-1
d_gene: NA
CDR3aa: CASSLDGGNTEAFF

v_gene: TRBV27
d_gene: NA
CDR3aa: CASSPVGDTQYF

v_gene: TRBV28
d_gene: NA
CDR3aa: CASSFGLDEQFF

v_gene: TRBV11-2
d_gene: NA
CDR3aa: CASSLDFGEPYEQYF

v_gene: TRBV25-1
d_gene: NA
CDR3aa: CASSEYSYRYEQYF

v_gene: TRBV7-9
d_gene: NA
CDR3aa: CASSLSGGGYTF